This TCR beta chain was sequenced for a study of cytomegalovirus exposure and HLA in healthy donors. Trimming stripped 0 bases from V and 2 bases from J, with 14 bases between. The CDR3 sequence is 16 residues long. Germline V lookup: CDR1 SGDLS, CDR2 YYNGEE. The PCR had 60 Vbeta and 13 Jbeta primers. The protocol was immunoSEQ multiplex PCR, while the TCRdb copy is restricted to in-frame clones and leaves out a portion. The data show 160,000 or so clones, 60% to 85% seen once. This clonotype was obtained from a man between 50 and 59 years old in good health and CMV-seropositive. The sequencing sample was made of PBMCs. The chain joins TRBV9 to TRBJ2-5; weak D call: TRBD2 (7 bases). The chain's CDR3 is CASSVGFRGAQETQYF. The CDR3 bases are TGTGCCAGCAGCGTAGGATTTCGGGGGGCTCAAGAGACCCAGTACTTC.